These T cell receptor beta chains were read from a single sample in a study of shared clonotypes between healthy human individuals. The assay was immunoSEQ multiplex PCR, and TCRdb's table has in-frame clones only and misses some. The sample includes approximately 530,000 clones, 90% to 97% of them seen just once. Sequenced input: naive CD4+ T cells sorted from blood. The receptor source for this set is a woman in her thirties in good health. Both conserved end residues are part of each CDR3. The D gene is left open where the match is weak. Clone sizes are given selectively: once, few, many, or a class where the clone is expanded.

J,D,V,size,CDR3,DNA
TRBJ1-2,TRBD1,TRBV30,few,CAWSPWTGGIYGYTF,TGTGCCTGGAGTCCGTGGACAGGGGGAATCTATGGCTACACCTTC
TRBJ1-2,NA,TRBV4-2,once,CASSQDYDIRWGNYGYTF,TGTGCCAGCAGCCAAGATTACGACATACGTTGGGGTAACTATGGCTACACCTTC
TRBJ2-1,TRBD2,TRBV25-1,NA,CASSRTSGLSNEQFF,TGTGCCAGCAGCCGGACTAGCGGCCTCTCCAATGAGCAGTTCTTC
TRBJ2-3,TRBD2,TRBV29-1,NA,CSVAGGATDTQYF,TGCAGCGTAGCGGGAGGGGCCACAGATACGCAGTATTTT
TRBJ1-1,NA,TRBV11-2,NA,CASSYQGNTEAFF,TGTGCCAGCAGCTACCAGGGAAACACTGAAGCTTTCTTT
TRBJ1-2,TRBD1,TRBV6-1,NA,CASSDGTGLPNYGYTF,TGTGCCAGCAGTGATGGGACAGGGCTCCCTAACTATGGCTACACCTTC
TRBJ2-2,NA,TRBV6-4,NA,CASRQNGGNTGELFF,TGTGCCAGCAGACAAAATGGGGGGAACACCGGGGAGCTGTTTTTT
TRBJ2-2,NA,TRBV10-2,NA,CASRVVATGELFF,TGCGCCAGTCGGGTAGTGGCTACCGGGGAGCTGTTTTTT
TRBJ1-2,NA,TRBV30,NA,CAWSGTYGYTF,TGTGCCTGGAGTGGGACATATGGCTACACCTTC
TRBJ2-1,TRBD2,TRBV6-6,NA,CASVATSVYNEQFF,TGTGCCAGCGTGGCGACTAGCGTATACAATGAGCAGTTCTTC
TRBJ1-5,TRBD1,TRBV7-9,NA,CASSLGDRENQPQHF,TGTGCCAGCAGCTTAGGGGACAGGGAAAATCAGCCCCAGCATTTT
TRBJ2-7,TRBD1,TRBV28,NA,CASRRQGPETYEQYF,TGTGCCAGCAGGCGACAGGGGCCTGAGACCTACGAGCAGTACTTC
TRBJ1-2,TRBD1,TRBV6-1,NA,CASERDRALFTF,TGTGCCAGCGAAAGGGACAGGGCCCTCTTCACCTTC
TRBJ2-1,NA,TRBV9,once,CASSDPIGSYNEQFF,TGTGCCAGCAGCGACCCGATCGGGAGCTACAATGAGCAGTTCTTC
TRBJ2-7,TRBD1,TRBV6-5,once,CASSYGTGVGHEQYF,TGTGCCAGCAGTTACGGTACAGGGGTGGGCCACGAGCAGTACTTC
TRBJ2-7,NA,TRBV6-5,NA,CASSTWGYEQYF,TGTGCCAGCAGTACGTGGGGCTACGAGCAGTACTTC
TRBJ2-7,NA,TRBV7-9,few,CASSSGGLYEQYF,TGTGCCAGCAGCTCAGGAGGCCTCTACGAGCAGTACTTC
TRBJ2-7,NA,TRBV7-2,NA,CASSPRGTLDYEQYF,TGTGCCAGCAGCCCGAGGGGGACCCTAGATTACGAGCAGTACTTC
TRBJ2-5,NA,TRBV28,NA,CASSLDIFETQYF,TGTGCCAGCAGTTTAGACATTTTCGAGACCCAGTACTTC
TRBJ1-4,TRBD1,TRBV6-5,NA,CASSHRGEKLFF,TGTGCCAGCAGCCACAGGGGGGAAAAACTGTTTTTT
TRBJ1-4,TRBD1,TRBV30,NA,CAQSGTGCEKLFF,TGTGCCCAATCCGGGACAGGGTGTGAAAAACTGTTTTTT
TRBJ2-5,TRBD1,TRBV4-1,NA,CASSQTGFVRETQYF,TGCGCCAGCAGCCAGACAGGGTTCGTTAGGGAGACCCAGTACTTC
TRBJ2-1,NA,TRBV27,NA,CASSFMGSSWNEQFF,TGTGCCAGCAGTTTTATGGGGTCTAGCTGGAATGAGCAGTTCTTC
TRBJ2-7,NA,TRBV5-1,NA,CASSLDGAGTYEQYF,TGCGCCAGCAGCTTGGATGGGGCAGGTACCTACGAGCAGTACTTC
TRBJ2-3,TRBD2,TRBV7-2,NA,CASSSWAGLGTDTQYF,TGTGCCAGCAGCTCCTGGGCGGGACTAGGGACAGATACGCAGTATTTT
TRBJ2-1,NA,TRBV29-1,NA,CSVESVRISYNEQFF,TGCAGCGTTGAATCCGTGAGGATCTCCTACAATGAGCAGTTCTTC
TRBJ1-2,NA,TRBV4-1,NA,CASSPQGPLPYGYTF,TGCGCCAGCAGCCCACAGGGACCGCTACCCTATGGCTACACCTTC
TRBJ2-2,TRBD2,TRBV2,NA,CASSAGTINTGELFF,TGTGCCAGCAGTGCCGGGACTATCAACACCGGGGAGCTGTTTTTT
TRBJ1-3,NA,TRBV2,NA,CASSELYSGNTIYF,TGTGCCAGCAGTGAATTGTACTCTGGAAACACCATATATTTT
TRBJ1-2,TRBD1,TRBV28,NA,CASLTGGGYGYTF,TGTGCCAGCCTGACAGGGGGTGGCTATGGCTACACCTTC
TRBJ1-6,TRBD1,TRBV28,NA,CASSPLQGDSYDFYNSPLHF,TGTGCCAGCAGTCCACTACAAGGGGACAGCTACGATTTCTATAATTCACCCCTCCACTTT
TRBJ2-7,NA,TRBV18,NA,CASSPPSLYEQYF,TGTGCCAGCTCACCGCCCTCTCTATACGAGCAGTACTTC
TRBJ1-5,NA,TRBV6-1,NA,CASSEEEGKWEPQPQHF,TGTGCCAGCAGTGAAGAAGAGGGAAAATGGGAGCCTCAGCCCCAGCATTTT
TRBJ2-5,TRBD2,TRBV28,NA,CASSQASGSIYEQYF,TGTGCCAGCAGTCAGGCTAGCGGGAGTATCTACGAGCAATACTTC
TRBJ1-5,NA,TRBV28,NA,CASRTARGSNQPQHF,TGTGCCAGCAGGACAGCCAGGGGTAGCAATCAGCCCCAGCATTTT
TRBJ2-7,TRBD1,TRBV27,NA,CASSLDTGGRYEQYF,TGTGCCAGCAGTTTAGATACAGGGGGCAGATACGAGCAGTACTTC
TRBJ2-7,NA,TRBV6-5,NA,CASRITVNYEQYF,TGTGCCAGCAGAATAACAGTGAACTACGAGCAGTACTTC
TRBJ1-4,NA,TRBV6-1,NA,CASSEGPQLGKLFF,TGTGCCAGCAGTGAGGGACCTCAGTTGGGTAAACTGTTTTTT
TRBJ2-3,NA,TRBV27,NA,CASSTNTDTQYF,TGTGCCAGCAGTACTAACACAGATACGCAGTATTTT
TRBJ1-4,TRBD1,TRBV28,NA,CASSSDRAKALRKKLFF,TGTGCCAGCAGTTCAGACAGGGCTAAGGCGCTGAGGAAAAAACTGTTTTTT
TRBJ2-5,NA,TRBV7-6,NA,CASSLPLKTQYF,TGTGCCAGCAGCTTACCTCTGAAGACCCAGTACTTC
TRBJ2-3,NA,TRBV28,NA,CASSPYSTDTQYF,TGTGCCAGCAGTCCCTATAGCACAGATACGCAGTATTTT
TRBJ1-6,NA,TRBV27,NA,CASRTLGSNSPLHF,TGTGCCAGCAGGACCCTCGGGAGCAATTCACCCCTCCACTTT
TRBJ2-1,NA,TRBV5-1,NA,CASRPFRGPVYEQFF,TGCGCCAGCCGCCCCTTCCGGGGGCCGGTGTATGAGCAGTTCTTC
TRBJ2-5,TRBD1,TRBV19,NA,CASSRAGTGGVTQYF,TGTGCCAGTAGTAGGGCCGGGACAGGGGGAGTGACCCAGTACTTC